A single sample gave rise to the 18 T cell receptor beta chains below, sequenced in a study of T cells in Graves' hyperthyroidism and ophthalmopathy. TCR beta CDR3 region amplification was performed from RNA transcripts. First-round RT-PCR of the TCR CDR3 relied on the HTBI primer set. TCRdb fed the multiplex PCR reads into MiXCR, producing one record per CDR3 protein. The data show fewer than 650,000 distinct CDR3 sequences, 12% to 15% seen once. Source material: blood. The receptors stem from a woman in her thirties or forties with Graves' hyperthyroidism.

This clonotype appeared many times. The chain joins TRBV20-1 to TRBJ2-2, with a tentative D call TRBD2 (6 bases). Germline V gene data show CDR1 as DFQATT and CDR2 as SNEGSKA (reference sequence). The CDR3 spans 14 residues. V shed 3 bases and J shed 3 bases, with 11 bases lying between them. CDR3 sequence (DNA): TGCAGTGCTAGGGCCGGGAGTCACACCGGGGAGCTGTTTTTT. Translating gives CSARAGSHTGELFF.

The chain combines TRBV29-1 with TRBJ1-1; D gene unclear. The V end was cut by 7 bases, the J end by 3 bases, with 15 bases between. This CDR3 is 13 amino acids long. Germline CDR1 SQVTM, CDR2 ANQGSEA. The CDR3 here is CSGGGASDTEAFF. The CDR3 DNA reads TGCAGCGGAGGTGGAGCCTCGGACACTGAAGCTTTCTTT.

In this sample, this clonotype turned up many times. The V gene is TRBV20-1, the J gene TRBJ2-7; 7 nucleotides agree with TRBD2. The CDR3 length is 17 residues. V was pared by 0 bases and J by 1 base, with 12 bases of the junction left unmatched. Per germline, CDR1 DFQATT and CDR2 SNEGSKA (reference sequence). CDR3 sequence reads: CSARDTFPGGFSYEQYF. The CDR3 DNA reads TGCAGTGCTAGAGACACCTTCCCCGGGGGGTTTTCCTACGAGCAGTACTTC.

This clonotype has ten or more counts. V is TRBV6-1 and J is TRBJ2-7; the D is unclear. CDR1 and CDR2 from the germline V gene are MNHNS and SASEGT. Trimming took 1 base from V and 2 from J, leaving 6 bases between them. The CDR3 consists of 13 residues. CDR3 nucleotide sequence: TGTGCCAGCAGTGAAGTCCTCCCCTACGAGCAGTACTTC. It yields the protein CASSEVLPYEQYF.

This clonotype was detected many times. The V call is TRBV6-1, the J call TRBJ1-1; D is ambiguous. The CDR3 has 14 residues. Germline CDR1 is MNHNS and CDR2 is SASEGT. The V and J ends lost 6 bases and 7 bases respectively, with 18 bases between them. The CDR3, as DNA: TGTGCCAGCAGCGAAAACCAGGCGACGGTTGAAGCTTTCTTT. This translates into CASSENQATVEAFF.

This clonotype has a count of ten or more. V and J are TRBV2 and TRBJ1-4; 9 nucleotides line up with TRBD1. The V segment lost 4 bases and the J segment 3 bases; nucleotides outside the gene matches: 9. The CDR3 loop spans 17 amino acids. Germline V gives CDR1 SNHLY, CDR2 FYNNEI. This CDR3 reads CASSGQGDLGSNEKLFF. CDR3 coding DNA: TGTGCCAGCAGTGGACAGGGGGATCTTGGGTCTAATGAAAAACTGTTTTTT. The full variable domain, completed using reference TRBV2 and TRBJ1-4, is EPEVTQTPSHQVTQMGQEVILRCVPISNHLYFYWYRQILGQKVEFLVSFYNNEISEKSEIFDDQFSVERPDGSNFTLKIRSTKLEDSAMYFCASSGQGDLGSNEKLFFGSGTQLSVL.

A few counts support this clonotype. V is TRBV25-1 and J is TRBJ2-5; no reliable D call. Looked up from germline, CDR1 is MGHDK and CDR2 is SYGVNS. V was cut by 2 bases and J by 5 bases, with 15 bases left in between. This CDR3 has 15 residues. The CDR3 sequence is CASSERRNGYETQYF. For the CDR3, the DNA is TGTGCCAGCAGTGAAAGGCGGAACGGGTATGAGACCCAGTACTTC.

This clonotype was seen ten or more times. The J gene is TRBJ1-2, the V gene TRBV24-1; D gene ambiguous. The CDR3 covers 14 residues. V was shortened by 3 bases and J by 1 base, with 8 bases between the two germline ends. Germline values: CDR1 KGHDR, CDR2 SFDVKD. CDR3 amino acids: CATSDRTGNYGYTF. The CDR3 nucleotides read TGTGCCACCAGTGATCGGACGGGTAACTATGGCTACACCTTC.

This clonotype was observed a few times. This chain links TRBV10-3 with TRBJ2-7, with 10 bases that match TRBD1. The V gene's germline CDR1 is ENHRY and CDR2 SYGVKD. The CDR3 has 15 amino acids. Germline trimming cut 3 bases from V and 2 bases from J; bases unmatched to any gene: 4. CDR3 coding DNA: TGTGCCATCAGTGAATTCGGACAGGGGGCCTACGAGCAGTACTTC. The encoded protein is CAISEFGQGAYEQYF.

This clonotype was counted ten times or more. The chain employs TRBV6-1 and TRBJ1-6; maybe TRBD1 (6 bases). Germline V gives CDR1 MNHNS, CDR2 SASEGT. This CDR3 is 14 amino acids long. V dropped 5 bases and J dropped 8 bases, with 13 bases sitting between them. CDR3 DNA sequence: TGTGCCAGCAGTAGAGGACAGTCCCATTCACCCCTCCACTTT. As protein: CASSRGQSHSPLHF.

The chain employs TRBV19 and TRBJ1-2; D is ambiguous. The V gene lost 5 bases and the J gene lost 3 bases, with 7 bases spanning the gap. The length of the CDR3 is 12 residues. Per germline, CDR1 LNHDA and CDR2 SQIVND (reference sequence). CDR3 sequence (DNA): TGTGCCAGTAGTCGTCGGGACTATGGCTACACCTTC. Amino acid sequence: CASSRRDYGYTF.

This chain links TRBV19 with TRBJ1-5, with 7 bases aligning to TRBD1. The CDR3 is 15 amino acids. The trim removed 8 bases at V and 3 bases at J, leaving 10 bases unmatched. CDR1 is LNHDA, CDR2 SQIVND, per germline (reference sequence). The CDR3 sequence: CASGLGTALNQPQHF. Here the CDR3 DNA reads TGTGCCAGTGGCCTAGGGACAGCCCTCAATCAGCCCCAGCATTTT.

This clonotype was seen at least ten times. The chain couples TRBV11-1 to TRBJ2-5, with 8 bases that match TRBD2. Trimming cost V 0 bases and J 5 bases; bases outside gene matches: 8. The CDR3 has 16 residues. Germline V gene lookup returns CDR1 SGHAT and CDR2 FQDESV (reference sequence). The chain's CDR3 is CASSLARSGSTETQYF. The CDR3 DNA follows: TGTGCCAGCAGCTTAGCGCGGAGCGGGAGTACGGAGACCCAGTACTTC.

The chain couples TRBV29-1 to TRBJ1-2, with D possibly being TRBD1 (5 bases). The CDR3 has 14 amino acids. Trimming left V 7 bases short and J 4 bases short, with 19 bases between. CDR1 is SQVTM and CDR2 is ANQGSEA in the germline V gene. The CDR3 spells CSARSRDQPYGYTF. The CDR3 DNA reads TGCAGCGCGAGGTCTAGGGACCAACCCTATGGCTACACCTTC.

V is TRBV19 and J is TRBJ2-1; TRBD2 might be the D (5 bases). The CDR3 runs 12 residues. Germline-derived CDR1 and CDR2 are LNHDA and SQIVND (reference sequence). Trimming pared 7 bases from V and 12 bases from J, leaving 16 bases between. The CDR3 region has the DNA TGTGCCAGTAAGGCCCCGGAGGACGCGCAGTTCTTC. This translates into CASKAPEDAQFF.

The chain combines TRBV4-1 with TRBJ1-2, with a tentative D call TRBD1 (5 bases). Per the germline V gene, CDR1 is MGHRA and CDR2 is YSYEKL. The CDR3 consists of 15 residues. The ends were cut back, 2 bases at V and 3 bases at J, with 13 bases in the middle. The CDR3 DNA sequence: TGCGCCAGCAGCCAAATGGGGGGGTTTGACTATGGCTACACCTTC. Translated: CASSQMGGFDYGYTF.

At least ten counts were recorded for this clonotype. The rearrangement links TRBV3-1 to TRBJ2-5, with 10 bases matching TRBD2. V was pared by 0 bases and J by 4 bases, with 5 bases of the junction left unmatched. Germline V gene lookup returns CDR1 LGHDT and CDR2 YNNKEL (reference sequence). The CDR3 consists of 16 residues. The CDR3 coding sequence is TGTGCCAGCAGCCAAGAGAGGCTAGCGGGAGCAGAGACCCAGTACTTC. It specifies CASSQERLAGAETQYF.

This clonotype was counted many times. For the CDR3, the DNA is TGCAGTGCTAGAGATGGGAGGACAGGGGGCGCTGGCGGGGAGCTGTTTTTT. This translates into CSARDGRTGGAGGELFF. The genes are TRBV20-1 and TRBJ2-2, with 11 positions matching TRBD1. V shed 0 bases, J shed 7 bases, and the junction held 10 bases outside the gene matches. The V gene's germline CDR1 is DFQATT and CDR2 SNEGSKA (reference sequence). This CDR3 comprises 17 residues.